The clone carrying this T cell receptor beta chain was found a few times. Its cognate antigen is unknown. This entry comes from a study of human T cells and chemical hapten exposure. The wider study: Diagnoses of alopecia areata, totalis or universalis occurred in mostly female patients. Regarding the study as a whole: A positive correlation with patch test score was found for PT1 expanded TCR counts. There were significantly more large CDR3 similarity clusters among expanded TCRs than among controls.

Time point here: patch test 1, 2 weeks after DPC sensitization. The treatment is: therapeutic diphenylcyclopropenone sensitization with weekly scalp DPC. Donors were 18 to 70-year-old alopecia patients suitable for DPC. TCRdb re-analysed the RACE reads in MiXCR, keeping a single row per CDR3 protein. The sample contains 150,000 to 200,000 distinct CDR3 sequences, roughly 15% of which appear only once. V was cut by 3 bases and J by 7 bases, with 16 bases left in between. The CDR3 is 16 residues long. V and J are TRBV12-3 or TRBV12-4 and TRBJ1-6; D remains ambiguous. The material sequenced was whole blood, taken in connection with sensitization to the hapten diphenylcyclopropenone (DPC). The origin of this receptor is a woman in her thirties with alopecia areata. Some clones in this sample may be carry-over from other donors' samples. CDR3 nucleotides: TGTGCCAGCAGTTTTTCCTCAAGAGGGATAAATTCACCCCTCCACTTT. This codes for CASSFSSRGINSPLHF.